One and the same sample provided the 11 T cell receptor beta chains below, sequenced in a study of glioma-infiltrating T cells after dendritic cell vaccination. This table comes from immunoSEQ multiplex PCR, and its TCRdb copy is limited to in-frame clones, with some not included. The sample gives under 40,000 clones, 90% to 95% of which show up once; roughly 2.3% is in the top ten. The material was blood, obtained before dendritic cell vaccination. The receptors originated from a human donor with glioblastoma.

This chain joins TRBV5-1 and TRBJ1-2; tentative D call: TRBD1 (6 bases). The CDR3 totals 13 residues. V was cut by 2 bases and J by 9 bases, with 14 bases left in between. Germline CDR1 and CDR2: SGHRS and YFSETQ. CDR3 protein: CASSFGQSSSYTF. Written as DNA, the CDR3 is TGCGCCAGCAGCTTTGGACAGAGCTCGAGCTACACCTTC.

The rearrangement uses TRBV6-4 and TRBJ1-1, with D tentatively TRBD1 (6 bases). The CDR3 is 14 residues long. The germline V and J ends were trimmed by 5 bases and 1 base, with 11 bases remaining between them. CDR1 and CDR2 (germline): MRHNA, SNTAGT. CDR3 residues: CASSLRGENTEAFF. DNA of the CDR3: TGTGCCAGCAGTCTCAGGGGCGAGAACACTGAAGCTTTCTTT.

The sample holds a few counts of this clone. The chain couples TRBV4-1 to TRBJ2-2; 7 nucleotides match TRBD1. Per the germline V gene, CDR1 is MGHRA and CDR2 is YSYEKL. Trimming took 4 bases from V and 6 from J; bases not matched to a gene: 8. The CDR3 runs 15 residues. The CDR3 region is CASSRQGGGSGELFF. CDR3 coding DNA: TGCGCCAGCAGCCGACAGGGCGGTGGTTCCGGGGAGCTGTTTTTT.

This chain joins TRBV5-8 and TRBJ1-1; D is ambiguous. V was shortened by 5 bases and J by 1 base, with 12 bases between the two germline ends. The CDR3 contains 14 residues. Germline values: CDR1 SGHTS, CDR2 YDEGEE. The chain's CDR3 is CASRFGNRNTEAFF. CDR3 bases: TGTGCCAGCAGGTTTGGAAACAGGAACACTGAAGCTTTCTTT.

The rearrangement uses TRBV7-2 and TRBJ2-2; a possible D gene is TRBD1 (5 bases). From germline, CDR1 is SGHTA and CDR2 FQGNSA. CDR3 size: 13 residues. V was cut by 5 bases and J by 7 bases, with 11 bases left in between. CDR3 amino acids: CASSPGLGGELFF. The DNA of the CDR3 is TGTGCCAGCAGCCCAGGGTTGGGCGGGGAGCTGTTTTTT.

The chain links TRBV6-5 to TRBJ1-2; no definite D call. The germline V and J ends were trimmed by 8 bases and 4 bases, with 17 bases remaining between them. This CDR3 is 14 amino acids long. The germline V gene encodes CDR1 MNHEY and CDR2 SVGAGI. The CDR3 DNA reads TGTGCCAGCTCCCATGCCAACCGCGTCTATGGCTACACCTTC. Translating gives CASSHANRVYGYTF.

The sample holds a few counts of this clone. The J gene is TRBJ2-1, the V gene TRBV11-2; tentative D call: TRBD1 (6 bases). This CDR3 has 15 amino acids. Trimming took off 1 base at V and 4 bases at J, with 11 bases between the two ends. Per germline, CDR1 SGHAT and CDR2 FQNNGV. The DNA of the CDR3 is TGTGCCAGCAGCTTAGGAGGGGGACGATACAATGAGCAGTTCTTC. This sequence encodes CASSLGGGRYNEQFF.

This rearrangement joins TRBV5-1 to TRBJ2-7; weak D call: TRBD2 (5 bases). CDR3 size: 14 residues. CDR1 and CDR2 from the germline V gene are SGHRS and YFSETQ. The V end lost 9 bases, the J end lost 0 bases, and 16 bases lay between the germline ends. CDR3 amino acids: CATQAEGSSYEQYF. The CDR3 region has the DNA TGCGCCACCCAGGCCGAGGGTAGCTCCTACGAGCAGTACTTC.

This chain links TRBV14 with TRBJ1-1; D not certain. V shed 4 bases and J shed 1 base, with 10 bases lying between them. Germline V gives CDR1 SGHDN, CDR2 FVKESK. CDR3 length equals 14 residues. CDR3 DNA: TGTGCCAGCAGCCTCCTCGGGAGGAACACTGAAGCTTTCTTT. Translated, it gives CASSLLGRNTEAFF.

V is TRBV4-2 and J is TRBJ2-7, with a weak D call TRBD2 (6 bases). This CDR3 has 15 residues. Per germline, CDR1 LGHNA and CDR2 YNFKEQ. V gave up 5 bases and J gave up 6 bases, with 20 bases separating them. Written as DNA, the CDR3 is TGTGCCAGCAGCTTGCGGGGCGGATCCGGGTCCGAGCAGTACTTC. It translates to CASSLRGGSGSEQYF.

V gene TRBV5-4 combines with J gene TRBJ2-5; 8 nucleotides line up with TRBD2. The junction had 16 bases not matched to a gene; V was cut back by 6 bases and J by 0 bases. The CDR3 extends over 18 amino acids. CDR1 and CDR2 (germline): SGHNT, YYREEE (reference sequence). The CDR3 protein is CASTRRGSGGVNQETQYF. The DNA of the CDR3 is TGTGCCAGCACCCGAAGGGGAAGCGGGGGAGTAAACCAAGAGACCCAGTACTTC.